The 9 T cell receptor beta chains below come from one sample, sequenced in a study of blood T cell repertoires in COVID-19. TCRdb keeps only in-frame clones here, not all; method: immunoSEQ multiplex PCR. The sample consists of about 480,000 clones, 70% to 90% of them appearing once. Sample: PBMCs or T cells enriched from blood (not recorded which). All receptors come from a woman aged 40 to 50 who had recovered from COVID-19.

The chain carries TRBV6-5 and TRBJ1-5, with TRBD1 matching over 9 bases. With V trimmed by 7 bases and J by 4 bases, 5 bases remained unmatched. The CDR3 is 14 residues long. CDR1 and CDR2 (germline): MNHEY, SVGAGI. CDR3 protein: CASTPTGGNQPQHF. Here the CDR3 DNA reads TGTGCCAGCACCCCGACAGGGGGGAATCAGCCCCAGCATTTT.

J is TRBJ1-2 and V is TRBV28, with D maybe TRBD1 (6 bases). This CDR3 comprises 13 residues. Trimming took 5 bases from V and 6 from J, leaving 13 bases between them. Per the germline V gene, CDR1 is MDHEN and CDR2 is SYDVKM. The CDR3 DNA sequence: TGTGCCAGCAGTCAGGGGTCTTGGCATGGCTACACCTTC. It yields the protein CASSQGSWHGYTF.

The chain recombines TRBV6-5 with TRBJ1-5; a possible D gene is TRBD1 (5 bases). Trimming shortened V by 4 bases and J by 7 bases, and 14 bases separated the two germline ends. The CDR3 has 14 amino acids. Germline CDR1 is MNHEY and CDR2 is SVGAGI. Here the CDR3 DNA reads TGTGCCAGCAGTTCCTGGGAGGGACGGCAGCCCCAGCATTTT. This encodes CASSSWEGRQPQHF.

The chain employs TRBV7-9 and TRBJ1-2, with 7 bases lining up with TRBD1. Germline loops: CDR1 SEHNR, CDR2 FQNEAQ (reference sequence). The CDR3 spans 18 residues. V lost 1 base, J lost 2 bases, and 13 bases stayed unmatched. Here the CDR3 reads CASSLDFGDRERNYGYTF. Written as DNA, the CDR3 is TGTGCCAGCAGCTTAGATTTCGGTGACAGGGAGAGGAACTATGGCTACACCTTC.

The CDR3 is CASSQTGAQGVNEQFF. In DNA form, the CDR3 reads TGCGCCAGCAGCCAAACCGGTGCACAGGGGGTCAATGAGCAGTTCTTC. The chain couples TRBV4-1 to TRBJ2-1, with TRBD1 identical over 8 bases. Trimming took 2 bases from V and 6 from J; bases not matched to a gene: 9. CDR1 and CDR2 (germline): MGHRA, YSYEKL. CDR3 length: 16 amino acids.

This sequence joins TRBV4-3 and TRBJ1-1; D is unresolved. With 1 base removed from V and 3 bases from J, the gap between germline ends came to 15 bases. This CDR3 is 16 amino acids long. CDR1 is LGHNA and CDR2 is YSLEER in the germline V gene. The CDR3 sequence is CASSQGPQVRDTEAFF. The CDR3 region has the DNA TGCGCCAGCAGCCAAGGTCCCCAGGTGAGGGACACTGAAGCTTTCTTT.

This clone has a handful of counts. V and J are TRBV6-2 or TRBV6-3 and TRBJ2-1; D remains ambiguous. CDR3 size: 13 residues. Trimming left V 4 bases short and J 5 bases short, with 9 bases between. CDR1 MNHEY and CDR2 SVGEGT come from the germline V gene. DNA of the CDR3: TGTGCCAGCAGTTTCCAATGGCACAATGAGCAGTTCTTC. Protein sequence: CASSFQWHNEQFF.

The rearrangement joins TRBV2 to TRBJ1-2; D is unclear. CDR3 length: 13 amino acids. V was trimmed by 2 bases and J by 7 bases, leaving 11 bases between them. Germline V gene sequence: CDR1 SNHLY, CDR2 FYNNEI. Here the CDR3 reads CASSERETPGYTF. Here the CDR3 DNA reads TGTGCCAGCAGTGAACGGGAGACTCCTGGCTACACCTTC. Based on the CDR3 plus reference TRBV2 and TRBJ1-2, the full variable domain is EPEVTQTPSHQVTQMGQEVILRCVPISNHLYFYWYRQILGQKVEFLVSFYNNEISEKSEIFDDQFSVERPDGSNFTLKIRSTKLEDSAMYFCASSERETPGYTFGSGTRLTVV.

The V call is TRBV10-3, the J call TRBJ2-1; 7 bases are shared with TRBD2. The ends lost 5 bases at V and 2 bases at J; junction bases unmatched: 6. Per germline, CDR1 ENHRY and CDR2 SYGVKD. This CDR3 spans 15 amino acids. CDR3 amino acids: CAISTVGLTYNEQFF. As DNA, the CDR3 is TGTGCCATCAGTACGGTGGGACTAACCTACAATGAGCAGTTCTTC.